The 11 T cell receptor beta chains reported below all come from one sample, sequenced in a study of T cell responses to AZD1222 COVID-19 vaccine. Produced via immunoSEQ multiplex PCR; TCRdb's table is partial and in-frame only. Seen here are some 120,000 clones, roughly 84% observed once, and the top ten hold roughly a quarter. The material was peripheral blood, obtained 28 days after the second AZD1222 dose. These receptors were obtained from an adult who received the AZD1222 COVID-19 vaccine.

The CDR3: CASSFLPTGRGTEAFF. CDR3 in DNA: TGTGCCAGCAGTTTTTTACCGACAGGGCGGGGGACTGAAGCTTTCTTT. The chain employs TRBV27 and TRBJ1-1; the match to TRBD1 covers 7 bases. After removal of 3 bases from V and 5 bases from J, the junction contained 12 bases not matched to a gene. Germline V gene sequence: CDR1 MNHEY, CDR2 SMNVEV (reference sequence). The CDR3 is 16 amino acids.

The chain has TRBV6-6 and TRBJ2-2; D possibly corresponds to TRBD1 (5 bases). Germline V lookup: CDR1 MNHNY, CDR2 SVGAGI (reference sequence). The CDR3 spans 15 residues. Trimming removed 2 bases at V and 3 bases at J, with 10 bases between. The CDR3 sequence is CASSYRQGDTGELFF. CDR3 nucleotides: TGTGCCAGCAGTTACAGGCAGGGCGACACCGGGGAGCTGTTTTTT.

This clone was detected only once. V gene TRBV7-6 combines with J gene TRBJ2-7, with D perhaps given as TRBD1 or TRBD2 (5 bases each). Trimming removed 1 base at V and 5 bases at J, with 9 bases between. Per germline, CDR1 SGHVS and CDR2 FNYEAQ. The CDR3 runs to 13 residues. CDR3 sequence reads: CASSLVRGDEQYF. In DNA form, the CDR3 reads TGTGCCAGCAGCTTAGTAAGAGGGGACGAGCAGTACTTC. The variable domain in full, completed from reference TRBV7-6 and TRBJ2-7, reads GAGVSQSPRYKVTKRGQDVALRCDPISGHVSLYWYRQALGQGPEFLTYFNYEAQQDKSGLPNDRFSAERPEGSISTLTIQRTEQRDSAMYRCASSLVRGDEQYFGPGTRLTVT.

The chain carries TRBV5-1 and TRBJ2-2; perhaps TRBD1 as D (5 bases). Germline lookup yields CDR1 SGHRS and CDR2 YFSETQ. V was cut by 4 bases and J by 1 base, with 8 bases left in between. The CDR3 consists of 14 residues. The DNA for the CDR3 is TGCGCCAGCAGCGCACAGGTGAACACCGGGGAGCTGTTTTTT. Its translation is CASSAQVNTGELFF.

This clone was detected only a few times. V is TRBV18 and J is TRBJ2-5, with D tentatively TRBD1 (6 bases). Germline V lookup: CDR1 KGHSH, CDR2 LQKENI. Trimming shortened V by 4 bases and J by 4 bases, and 10 bases separated the two germline ends. The CDR3 runs 13 residues. The CDR3 nucleotides are TGTGCCAGCTCACTAGAGACAGGAGAGACCCAGTACTTC. It yields the protein CASSLETGETQYF.

This chain joins TRBV5-4 and TRBJ2-2, with 9 bases matching TRBD2. CDR1 and CDR2 from the germline V gene are SGHNT and YYREEE (reference sequence). CDR3 length equals 15 residues. V trimming: 2 bases; J trimming: 2 bases; junction bases outside the gene matches: 1. CDR3 protein: CASSLAGGNTGELFF. Here the CDR3 DNA reads TGTGCCAGCAGCTTAGCGGGGGGAAACACCGGGGAGCTGTTTTTT. The full variable domain, its missing parts supplied by reference TRBV5-4 and TRBJ2-2, is ETGVTQSPTHLIKTRGQQVTLRCSSQSGHNTVSWYQQALGQGPQFIFQYYREEENGRGNFPPRFSGLQFPNYSSELNVNALELDDSALYLCASSLAGGNTGELFFGEGSRLTVL.

The V call is TRBV18, the J call TRBJ2-1; 11 bases match TRBD2. Germline trimming cut 1 base from V and 6 bases from J; bases unmatched to any gene: 2. CDR1 is KGHSH and CDR2 is LQKENI in the germline V gene. The CDR3 contains 15 residues. The CDR3 bases are TGTGCCAGCTCACCACGTAGCGGGGGGGCCAATGAGCAGTTCTTC. It translates to CASSPRSGGANEQFF.

J is TRBJ1-1 and V is TRBV10-3, with a possible D match to TRBD1 (6 bases). This CDR3 region has 14 residues. The V end lost 4 bases, the J end lost 1 base, and 10 bases lay between the germline ends. CDR1 is ENHRY and CDR2 is SYGVKD in the germline V gene. CDR3 residues: CAISGGHRNTEAFF. The CDR3 DNA sequence: TGTGCCATCAGTGGGGGACACAGGAACACTGAAGCTTTCTTT.

This clone occurred many times. V is TRBV11-2 and J is TRBJ1-2; a possible D gene is TRBD1 (5 bases). This CDR3 region has 17 residues. Germline V gives CDR1 SGHAT, CDR2 FQNNGV. The ends were cut back, 5 bases at V and 4 bases at J, with 23 bases in the middle. CDR3 region: CASSPLSTALAAYGYTF. The CDR3 coding sequence is TGTGCCAGCAGCCCCCTATCGACAGCCCTGGCGGCCTATGGCTACACCTTC.

The chain has TRBV28 and TRBJ1-5; D is unresolved. Per the germline V gene, CDR1 is MDHEN and CDR2 is SYDVKM. The CDR3 is 15 residues long. The germline V and J ends were trimmed by 4 bases and 2 bases, with 12 bases remaining between them. The CDR3 region is CASSWGRRGNQPQHF. CDR3 nucleotide sequence: TGTGCCAGCAGTTGGGGTAGGAGGGGCAATCAGCCCCAGCATTTT.

The genes are TRBV6-1 and TRBJ1-3, with a tentative D call TRBD1 (5 bases). The CDR3 totals 17 residues. The germline V gene has CDR1 MNHNS and CDR2 SASEGT. Trimming took 4 bases from V and 0 from J, leaving 16 bases between them. Here the CDR3 reads CASSGSGRAYSGNTIYF. The DNA of the CDR3 is TGTGCCAGCAGTGGGTCGGGCAGGGCATACTCTGGAAACACCATATATTTT.